This TCR beta chain was documented in a study of early T cells in non-severe SARS-CoV-2 infection. Across the whole study: Sequencing was performed on bulk RNA from unsorted whole blood, leaving chains unpaired. Findings and caveats of the study: Anti-spike CD8 responses were favored in VDJdb matching, and private and CD4 specificities were missed.

TCRdb re-derived calls from the 5' RACE reads in MiXCR, one entry per CDR3 protein. This table holds more than 80,000 distinct CDR3 sequences, about an eighth found once. Trimming shortened V by 1 base and J by 2 bases, and 11 bases separated the two germline ends. This CDR3 has 14 amino acids. Germline V CDR1 and CDR2: SQVTM, ANQGSEA. Ten or more counts support this clonotype. Its antigen is not identified. Sequenced sample: whole blood. This receptor was identified in an adult who was a healthcare worker with PCR-confirmed SARS-CoV-2 infection or an uninfected control (not recorded which). The genes are TRBV29-1 and TRBJ1-1; D not certain. In nucleotides, the CDR3 is TGCAGCGTTGAAGGAGGTGTTCTCAACACTGAAGCTTTCTTT. Its translation is CSVEGGVLNTEAFF.